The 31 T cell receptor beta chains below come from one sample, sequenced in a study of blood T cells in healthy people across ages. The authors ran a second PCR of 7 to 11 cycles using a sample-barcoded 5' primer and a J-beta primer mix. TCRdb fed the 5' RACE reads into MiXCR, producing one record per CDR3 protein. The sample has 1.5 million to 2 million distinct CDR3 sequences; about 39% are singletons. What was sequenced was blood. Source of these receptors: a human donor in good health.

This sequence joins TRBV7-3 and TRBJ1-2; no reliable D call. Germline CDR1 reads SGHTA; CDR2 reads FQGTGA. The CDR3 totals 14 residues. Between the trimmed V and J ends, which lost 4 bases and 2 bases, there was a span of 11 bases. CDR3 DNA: TGTGCCAGCAGCTCCTGGACTTTAAACTATGGCTACACCTTC. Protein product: CASSSWTLNYGYTF. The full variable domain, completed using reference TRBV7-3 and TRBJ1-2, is GAGVSQTPSNKVTEKGKYVELRCDPISGHTALYWYRQSLGQGPEFLIYFQGTGAADDSGLPNDRFFAVRPEGSVSTLKIQRTERGDSAVYLCASSSWTLNYGYTFGSGTRLTVV.

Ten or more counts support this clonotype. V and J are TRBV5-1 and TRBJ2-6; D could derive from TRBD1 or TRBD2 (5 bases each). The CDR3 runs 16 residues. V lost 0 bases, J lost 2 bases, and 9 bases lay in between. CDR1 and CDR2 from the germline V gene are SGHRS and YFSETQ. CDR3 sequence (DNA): TGCGCCAGCAGCTTGGATATGGGGGCTGGGGCCAACGTCCTGACTTTC. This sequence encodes CASSLDMGAGANVLTF.

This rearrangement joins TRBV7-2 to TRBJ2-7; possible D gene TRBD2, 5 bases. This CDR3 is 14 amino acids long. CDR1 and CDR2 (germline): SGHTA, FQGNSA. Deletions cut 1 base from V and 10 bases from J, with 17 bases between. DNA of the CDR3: TGTGCCAGCAGCTTAGGTTCGGGATCGGATTCCCAGTACTTC. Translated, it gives CASSLGSGSDSQYF.

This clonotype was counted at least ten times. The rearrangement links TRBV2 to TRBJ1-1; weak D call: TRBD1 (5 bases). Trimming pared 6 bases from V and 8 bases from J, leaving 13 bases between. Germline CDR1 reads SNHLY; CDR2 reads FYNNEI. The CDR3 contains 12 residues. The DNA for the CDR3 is TGTGCCAGCAGGGGTACCGGGACCGAAGCTTTCTTT. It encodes CASRGTGTEAFF. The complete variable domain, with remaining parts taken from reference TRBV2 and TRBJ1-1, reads EPEVTQTPSHQVTQMGQEVILRCVPISNHLYFYWYRQILGQKVEFLVSFYNNEISEKSEIFDDQFSVERPDGSNFTLKIRSTKLEDSAMYFCASRGTGTEAFFGQGTRLTVV.

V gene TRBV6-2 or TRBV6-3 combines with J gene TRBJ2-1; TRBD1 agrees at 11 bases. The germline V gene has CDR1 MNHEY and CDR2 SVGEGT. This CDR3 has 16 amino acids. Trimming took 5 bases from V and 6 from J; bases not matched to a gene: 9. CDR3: CASSSLDRGHFNEQFF. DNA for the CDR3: TGTGCCAGCAGTAGCCTGGACAGGGGGCACTTCAATGAGCAGTTCTTC.

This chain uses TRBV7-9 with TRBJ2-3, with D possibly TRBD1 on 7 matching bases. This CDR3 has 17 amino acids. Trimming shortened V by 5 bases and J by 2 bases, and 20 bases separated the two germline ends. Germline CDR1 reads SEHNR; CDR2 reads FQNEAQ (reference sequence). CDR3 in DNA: TGTGCCAGCAGCCCAGGGGGGTGGACAGCCTACACAGATACGCAGTATTTT. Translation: CASSPGGWTAYTDTQYF.

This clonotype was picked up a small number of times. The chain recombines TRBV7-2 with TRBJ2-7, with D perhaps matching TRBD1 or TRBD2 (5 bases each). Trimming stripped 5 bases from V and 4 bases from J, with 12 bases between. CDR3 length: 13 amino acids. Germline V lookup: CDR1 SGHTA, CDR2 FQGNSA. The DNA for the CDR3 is TGTGCCAGCAGCCGGGACCCAAGATACGAGCAGTACTTC. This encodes CASSRDPRYEQYF. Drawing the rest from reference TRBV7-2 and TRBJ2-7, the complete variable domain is GAGVSQSPSNKVTEKGKDVELRCDPISGHTALYWYRQSLGQGLEFLIYFQGNSAPDKSGLPSDRFSAERTGGSVSTLTIQRTQQEDSAVYLCASSRDPRYEQYFGPGTRLTVT.

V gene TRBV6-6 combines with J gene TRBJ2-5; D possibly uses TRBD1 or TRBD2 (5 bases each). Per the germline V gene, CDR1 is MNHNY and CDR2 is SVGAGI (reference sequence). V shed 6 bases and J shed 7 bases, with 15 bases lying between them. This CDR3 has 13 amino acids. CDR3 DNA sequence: TGTGCCAGCAGCACCGGGGCTGGGGGGACCCAGTACTTC. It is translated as CASSTGAGGTQYF.

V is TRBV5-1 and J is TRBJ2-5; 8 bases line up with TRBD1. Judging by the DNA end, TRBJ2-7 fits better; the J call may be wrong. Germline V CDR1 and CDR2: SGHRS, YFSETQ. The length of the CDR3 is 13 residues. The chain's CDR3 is CASSFWTGNEQYF. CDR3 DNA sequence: TGCGCCAGCAGCTTTTGGACAGGGAACGAGCAGTACTTC.

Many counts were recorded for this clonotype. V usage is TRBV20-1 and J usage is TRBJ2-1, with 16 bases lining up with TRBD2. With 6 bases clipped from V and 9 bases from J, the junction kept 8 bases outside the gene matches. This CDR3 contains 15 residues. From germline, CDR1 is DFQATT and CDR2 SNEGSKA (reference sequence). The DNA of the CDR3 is TGCAGTGCCACACACGGGACTAGCGGGGGGGGTGAGCAGTTCTTC. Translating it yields CSATHGTSGGGEQFF.

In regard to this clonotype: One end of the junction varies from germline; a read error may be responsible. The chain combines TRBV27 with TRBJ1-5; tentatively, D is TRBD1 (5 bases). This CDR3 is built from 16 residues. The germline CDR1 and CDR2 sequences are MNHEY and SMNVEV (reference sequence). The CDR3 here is CASSPSGGEKDQSQHF. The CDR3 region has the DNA TGCGCCAGCAGTCCCTCGGGGGGGGAGAAGGATCAGTCCCAGCATTTT.

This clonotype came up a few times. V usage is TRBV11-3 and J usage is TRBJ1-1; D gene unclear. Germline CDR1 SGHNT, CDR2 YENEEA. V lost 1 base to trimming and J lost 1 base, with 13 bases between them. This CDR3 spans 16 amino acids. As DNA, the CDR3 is TGTGCCAGCAGCTTAGGTGAGACCTCCAGGAACACTGAAGCTTTCTTT. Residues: CASSLGETSRNTEAFF.

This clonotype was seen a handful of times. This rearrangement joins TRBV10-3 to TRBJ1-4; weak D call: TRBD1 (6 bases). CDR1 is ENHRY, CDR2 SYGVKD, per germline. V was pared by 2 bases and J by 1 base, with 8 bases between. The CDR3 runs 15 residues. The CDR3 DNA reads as TGTGCCATCAGTGAGAACAGGGAAACTAATGAAAAACTGTTTTTT. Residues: CAISENRETNEKLFF.

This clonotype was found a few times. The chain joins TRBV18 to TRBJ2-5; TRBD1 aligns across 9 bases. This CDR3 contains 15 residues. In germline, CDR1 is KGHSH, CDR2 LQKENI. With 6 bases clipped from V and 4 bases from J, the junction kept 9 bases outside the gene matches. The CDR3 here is CASSPDRGNIETQYF. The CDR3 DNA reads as TGTGCCAGCTCTCCGGACAGGGGTAACATAGAGACCCAGTACTTC.

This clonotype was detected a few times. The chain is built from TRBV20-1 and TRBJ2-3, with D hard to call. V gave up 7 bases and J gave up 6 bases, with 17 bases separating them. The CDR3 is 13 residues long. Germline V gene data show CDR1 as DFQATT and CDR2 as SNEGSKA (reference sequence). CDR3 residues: CSVVATGRDTQYF. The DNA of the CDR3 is TGCAGTGTCGTGGCAACCGGTCGGGATACGCAGTATTTT.

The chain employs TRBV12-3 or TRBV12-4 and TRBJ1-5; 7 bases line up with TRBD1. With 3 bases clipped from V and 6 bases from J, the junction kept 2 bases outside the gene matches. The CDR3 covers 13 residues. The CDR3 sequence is CASSFEGAQPQHF. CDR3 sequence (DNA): TGTGCCAGCAGTTTCGAGGGGGCTCAGCCCCAGCATTTT.

CDR3 sequence reads: CASSFGPRSYEQYF. CDR3 sequence (DNA): TGTGCCAGCAGTTTCGGCCCCAGATCCTACGAGCAGTACTTC. The V gene is TRBV27, the J gene TRBJ2-4; D uncertain. The J call is doubtful: the DNA matches TRBJ2-7 better. Germline loops: CDR1 MNHEY, CDR2 SMNVEV (reference sequence). CDR3 size: 14 residues.

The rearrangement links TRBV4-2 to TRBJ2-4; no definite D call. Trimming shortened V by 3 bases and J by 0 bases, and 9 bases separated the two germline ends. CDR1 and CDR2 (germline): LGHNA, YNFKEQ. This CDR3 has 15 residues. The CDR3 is CASSQDPVAKNIQYF. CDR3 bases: TGTGCCAGCAGCCAGGACCCTGTAGCCAAAAACATTCAGTACTTC.

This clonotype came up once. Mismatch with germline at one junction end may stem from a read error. CDR3 sequence reads: CAGSLRTGYDEQYF. The CDR3 region has the DNA TGTGCCGGCAGCTTACGGACAGGGTACGATGAGCAGTACTTC. V is TRBV9 and J is TRBJ2-5; 8 bases match TRBD1. Per germline, CDR1 SGDLS and CDR2 YYNGEE. The CDR3 has 14 amino acids.

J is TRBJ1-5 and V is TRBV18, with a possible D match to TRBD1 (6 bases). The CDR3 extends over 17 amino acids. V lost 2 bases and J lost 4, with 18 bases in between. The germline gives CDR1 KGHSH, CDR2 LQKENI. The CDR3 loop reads CASSPTNTGSQNQPQHF. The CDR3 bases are TGTGCCAGCTCACCAACGAATACAGGGTCGCAGAATCAGCCCCAGCATTTT.

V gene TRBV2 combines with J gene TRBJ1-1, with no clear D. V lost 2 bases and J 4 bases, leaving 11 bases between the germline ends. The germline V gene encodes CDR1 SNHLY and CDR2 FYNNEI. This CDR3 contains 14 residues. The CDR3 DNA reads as TGTGCCAGCAGTGAACGACCAAGCGGCACTGAAGCTTTCTTT. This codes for CASSERPSGTEAFF.

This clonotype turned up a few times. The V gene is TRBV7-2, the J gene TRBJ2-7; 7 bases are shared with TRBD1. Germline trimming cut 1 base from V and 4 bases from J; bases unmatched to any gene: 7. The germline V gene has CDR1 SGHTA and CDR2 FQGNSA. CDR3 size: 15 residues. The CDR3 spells CASSLERDSSYEQYF. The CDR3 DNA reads TGTGCCAGCAGCTTAGAAAGGGACAGTTCATACGAGCAGTACTTC.

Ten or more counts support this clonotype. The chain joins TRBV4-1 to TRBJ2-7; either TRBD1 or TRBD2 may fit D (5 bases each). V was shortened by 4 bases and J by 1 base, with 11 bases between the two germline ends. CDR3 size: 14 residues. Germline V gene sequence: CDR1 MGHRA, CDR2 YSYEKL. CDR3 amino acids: CASSRDRRSYEQYF. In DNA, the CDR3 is TGCGCCAGCAGCCGGGACCGTCGATCCTACGAGCAGTACTTC.

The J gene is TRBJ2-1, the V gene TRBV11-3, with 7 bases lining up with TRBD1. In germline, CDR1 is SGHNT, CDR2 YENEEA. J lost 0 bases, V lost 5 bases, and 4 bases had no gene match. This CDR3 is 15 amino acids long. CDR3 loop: CASSARGISYNEQFF. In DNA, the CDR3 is TGTGCCAGCAGCGCCAGGGGGATCTCCTACAATGAGCAGTTCTTC.

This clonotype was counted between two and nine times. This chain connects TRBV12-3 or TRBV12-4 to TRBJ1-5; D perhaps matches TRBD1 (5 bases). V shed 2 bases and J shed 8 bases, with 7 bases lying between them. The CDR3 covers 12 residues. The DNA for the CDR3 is TGTGCCAGCAGTTTATGGGGGGAGCCCCAGCATTTT. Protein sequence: CASSLWGEPQHF.

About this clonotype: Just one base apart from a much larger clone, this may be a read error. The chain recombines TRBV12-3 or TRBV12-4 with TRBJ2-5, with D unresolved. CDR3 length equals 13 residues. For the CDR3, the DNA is TGTACCAGCAAGTCCTCAGGAGAAGAGACCCAGTACTTC. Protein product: CTSKSSGEETQYF.

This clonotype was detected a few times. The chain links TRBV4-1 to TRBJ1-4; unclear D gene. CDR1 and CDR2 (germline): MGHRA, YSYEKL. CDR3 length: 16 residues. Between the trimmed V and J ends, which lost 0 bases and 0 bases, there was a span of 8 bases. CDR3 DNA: TGCGCCAGCAGCCAAGATCGCGACCCAACTAATGAAAAACTGTTTTTT. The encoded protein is CASSQDRDPTNEKLFF.

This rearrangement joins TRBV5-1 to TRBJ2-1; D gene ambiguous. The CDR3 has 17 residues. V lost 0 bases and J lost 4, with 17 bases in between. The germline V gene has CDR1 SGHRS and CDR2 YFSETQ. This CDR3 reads CASSLGREGLVYNEQFF. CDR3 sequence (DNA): TGCGCCAGCAGCTTGGGAAGGGAAGGGCTAGTATACAATGAGCAGTTCTTC.

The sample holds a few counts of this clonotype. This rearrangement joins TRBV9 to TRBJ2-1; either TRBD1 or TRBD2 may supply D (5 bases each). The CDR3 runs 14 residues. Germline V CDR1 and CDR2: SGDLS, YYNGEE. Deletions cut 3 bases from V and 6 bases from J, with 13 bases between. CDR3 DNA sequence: TGTGCCAGCAGCGCGCCGGGACGCCCCAATGAGCAGTTCTTC. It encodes CASSAPGRPNEQFF. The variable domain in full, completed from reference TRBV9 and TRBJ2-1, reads DSGVTQTPKHLITATGQRVTLRCSPRSGDLSVYWYQQSLDQGLQFLIQYYNGEERAKGNILERFSAQQFPDLHSELNLSSLELGDSALYFCASSAPGRPNEQFFGPGTRLTVL.

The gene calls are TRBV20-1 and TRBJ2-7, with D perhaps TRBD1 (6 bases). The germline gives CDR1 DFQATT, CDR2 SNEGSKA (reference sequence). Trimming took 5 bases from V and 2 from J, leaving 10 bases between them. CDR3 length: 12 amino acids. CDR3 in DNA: TGCAGTGCTTGGGACACGACCTACGAGCAGTACTTC. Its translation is CSAWDTTYEQYF.

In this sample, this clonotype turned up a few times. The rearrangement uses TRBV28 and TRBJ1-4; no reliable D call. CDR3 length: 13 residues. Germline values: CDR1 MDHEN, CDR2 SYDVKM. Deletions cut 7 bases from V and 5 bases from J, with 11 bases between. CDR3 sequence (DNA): TGTGCCAGCAAGTTGCAGGCGAATGAAAAACTGTTTTTT. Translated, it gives CASKLQANEKLFF. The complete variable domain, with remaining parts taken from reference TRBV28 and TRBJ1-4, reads DVKVTQSSRYLVKRTGEKVFLECVQDMDHENMFWYRQDPGLGLRLIYFSYDVKMKEKGDIPEGYSVSREKKERFSLILESASTNQTSMYLCASKLQANEKLFFGSGTQLSVL.